The subject of this entry is one T cell receptor beta chain. Data came from immunoSEQ multiplex PCR; TCRdb stores just in-frame clones and leaves some out. The table shows 120,000 or so clones, with roughly four fifths occurring only once. The data are from a study of blood T cell repertoires in COVID-19. Study summary: PBMCs, B-cell-depleted T cells, or T cells provided the cDNA or gDNA that made up the material.

The origin of this receptor is a man aged 55 to 70 with acute or convalescent COVID-19. Material for sequencing was peripheral blood.

In DNA, the CDR3 is TGTGCCAGCAGCAAACCCGTGACTAGCGGGAGCGGCGAGACCCAGTACTTC. The encoded protein is CASSKPVTSGSGETQYF. The chain couples TRBV21-1 to TRBJ2-5; whether TRBD2, the table's D call, matches the DNA was not checked. TRBV21-1 is termed a pseudogene. CDR3 size: 17 residues.